This T cell receptor (beta chain) emerged from a study of cytomegalovirus exposure and HLA in healthy donors. The assay was immunoSEQ multiplex PCR, and TCRdb's table has in-frame clones only and misses some. The table includes some 140,000 clones, almost 85% detected once. Germline trimming cut 1 base from V and 7 bases from J; bases unmatched to any gene: 7. Looked up from germline, CDR1 is KGHSH and CDR2 is LQKENI. This CDR3 is built from 16 residues. This clone was counted a few times. Its cognate antigen is unknown. General study results and limits: There were around 160 TCR beta chains listed as cytomegalovirus-associated. It was reported that the classifier diagnosed cytomegalovirus status with high specificity and sensitivity in both the original and validation cohorts.

The chain employs TRBV18 and TRBJ1-6; TRBD1 agrees at 7 bases. The clonotype comes from a man aged 25-40 years in good health and CMV-seropositive. The sample comprised PBMCs. DNA of the CDR3: TGTGCCAGCTCACCACGGCCGGCAGGGGGAAATTCACCCCTCCACTTT. It yields the protein CASSPRPAGGNSPLHF.